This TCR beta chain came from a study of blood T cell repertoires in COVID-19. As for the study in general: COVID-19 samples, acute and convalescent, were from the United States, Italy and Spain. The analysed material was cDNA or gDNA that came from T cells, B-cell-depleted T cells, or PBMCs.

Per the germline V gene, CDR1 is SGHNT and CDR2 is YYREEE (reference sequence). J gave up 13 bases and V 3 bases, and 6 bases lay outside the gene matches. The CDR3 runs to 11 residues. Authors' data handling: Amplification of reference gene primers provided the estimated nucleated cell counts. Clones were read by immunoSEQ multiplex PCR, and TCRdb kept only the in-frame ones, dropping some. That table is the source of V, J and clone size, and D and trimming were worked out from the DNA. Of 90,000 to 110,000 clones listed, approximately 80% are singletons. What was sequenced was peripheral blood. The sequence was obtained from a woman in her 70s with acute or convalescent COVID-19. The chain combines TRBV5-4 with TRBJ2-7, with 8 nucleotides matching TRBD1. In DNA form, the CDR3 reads TGTGCCAGCAGCTCCGGGACAGGAGTCTACTTC. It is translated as CASSSGTGVYF.